This entry lists 28 T cell receptor beta chains sequenced from one sample in a study of blood T cell repertoires in COVID-19. Measured with immunoSEQ multiplex PCR; TCRdb has only the in-frame clones, and not every one. Seen here are about 250,000 clones, almost 85% observed once, and the top ten hold 5.1%. Sequenced sample: peripheral blood. All receptors come from a man aged 45-65 years with active or convalescent COVID-19.

Only one count was recorded for this clone. The chain combines TRBV6-6 with TRBJ1-1, with D possibly matching TRBD1 (5 bases). The ends were cut back, 6 bases at V and 4 bases at J, with 15 bases in the middle. The CDR3 runs to 14 residues. Per germline, CDR1 MNHNY and CDR2 SVGAGI (reference sequence). CDR3 sequence: CASSFAEGATEAFF. The CDR3 DNA sequence: TGTGCCAGCAGCTTTGCCGAAGGGGCCACTGAAGCTTTCTTT.

This clone was seen a handful of times. This chain uses TRBV2 with TRBJ2-1; a possible D gene is TRBD1 (6 bases). V gave up 4 bases and J gave up 1 base, with 11 bases separating them. This CDR3 region has 15 residues. Germline CDR1 reads SNHLY; CDR2 reads FYNNEI. CDR3 sequence (DNA): TGTGCCAGCAGTGCTACAGGGCGTTCCTACAATGAGCAGTTCTTC. Its translation: CASSATGRSYNEQFF.

The gene calls are TRBV12-3 or TRBV12-4 and TRBJ1-2, with 7 bases lining up with TRBD1. The CDR3 contains 12 residues. V lost 5 bases to trimming and J lost 8 bases; unmatched junction nucleotides: 5. CDR3 sequence: CASSPSGGGYTF. CDR3 DNA: TGTGCCAGCAGTCCCTCAGGGGGAGGCTACACCTTC.

The genes are TRBV24-1 and TRBJ1-2, with D possibly being TRBD1 (6 bases). Trimming took 6 bases from V and 3 from J, leaving 19 bases between them. The CDR3 is 16 amino acids. CDR1 and CDR2 (germline): KGHDR, SFDVKD. The DNA of the CDR3 is TGTGCCACCAGTCCCCGGGGGGGGGCATCGGACTATGGCTACACCTTC. It encodes CATSPRGGASDYGYTF.

This clone was observed a single time. The genes are TRBV3-1 (or the pseudogene TRBV3-2) and TRBJ2-1, with D perhaps matching TRBD1 (5 bases). CDR3 length equals 13 residues. V lost 2 bases to trimming and J lost 5 bases, with 7 bases between them. Germline values: CDR1 LGHDT, CDR2 YNNKEL (reference sequence). CDR3 in amino acids: CASSQNRNNEQFF. CDR3 sequence (DNA): TGTGCCAGCAGCCAAAACAGGAACAATGAGCAGTTCTTC.

The gene calls are TRBV7-2 and TRBJ2-7, with D unresolved. CDR1 is SGHTA and CDR2 is FQGNSA in the germline V gene. V lost 2 bases to trimming and J lost 1 base, with 6 bases between them. The CDR3 covers 13 residues. The CDR3 sequence: CASSLIQSYEQYF. The CDR3 DNA sequence: TGTGCCAGCAGCTTAATACAGTCCTACGAGCAGTACTTC.

The rearrangement joins TRBV5-8 to TRBJ1-6, with TRBD1 as a possible D gene (6 bases). Trimming cost V 4 bases and J 9 bases, with 17 bases left between them. Germline CDR1 and CDR2: SGHTS and YDEGEE. CDR3 length: 15 amino acids. CDR3 amino acids: CASSVNRAGVSPLHF. The DNA of the CDR3 is TGTGCCAGCAGCGTTAACAGGGCAGGGGTTTCACCCCTCCACTTT.

CDR3 sequence (DNA): TGTGCCAGCAGCGTAGGTAGCAACTCCTACAATGAGCAGTTCTTC. It encodes CASSVGSNSYNEQFF. V usage is TRBV9 and J usage is TRBJ2-1; D is undetermined. This CDR3 is 15 amino acids long. Per germline, CDR1 SGDLS and CDR2 YYNGEE. V lost 0 bases and J 0 bases, leaving 7 bases between the germline ends. Filled out from reference TRBV9 and TRBJ2-1, the complete variable domain reads DSGVTQTPKHLITATGQRVTLRCSPRSGDLSVYWYQQSLDQGLQFLIQYYNGEERAKGNILERFSAQQFPDLHSELNLSSLELGDSALYFCASSVGSNSYNEQFFGPGTRLTVL.

The CDR3 here is CSVAGLGNPSETGYTF. CDR3 coding DNA: TGCAGCGTTGCTGGCCTGGGTAATCCTAGTGAAACTGGCTACACCTTC. The chain combines TRBV29-1 with TRBJ1-2; D gene ambiguous. CDR3 length: 16 residues. V was shortened by 4 bases and J by 7 bases, with 25 bases between the two germline ends. Germline assignment: CDR1 SQVTM and CDR2 ANQGSEA.

The CDR3 coding sequence is TGTGCCATCAGTGATCAGGACTACGAGCAGTACTTC. Protein sequence: CAISDQDYEQYF. The chain employs TRBV10-3 and TRBJ2-7; unclear D gene. Deletions cut 3 bases from V and 3 bases from J, with 6 bases between. This CDR3 comprises 12 residues. Germline assignment: CDR1 ENHRY and CDR2 SYGVKD.

This clone has more than one count but fewer than ten. The chain uses TRBV7-2 and TRBJ2-7, with D unresolved. Trimming removed 4 bases at V and 3 bases at J, with 13 bases between. The CDR3 loop spans 14 amino acids. CDR1 is SGHTA, CDR2 FQGNSA, per germline. The CDR3 nucleotides read TGTGCCAGCAGCTCGTACCTAGGTATCTACGAGCAGTACTTC. It is translated as CASSSYLGIYEQYF.

V is TRBV18 and J is TRBJ2-7, with 14 bases aligning to TRBD2. Unmatched junction bases numbered 4, after V lost 6 bases and J lost 3 bases. The CDR3 consists of 15 residues. In germline, CDR1 is KGHSH, CDR2 LQKENI. The CDR3, as DNA: TGTGCCAGCTCCCAGGGACTAGCGGGAGTCTACGAGCAGTACTTC. It specifies CASSQGLAGVYEQYF. Based on the CDR3 plus reference TRBV18 and TRBJ2-7, the full variable domain is NAGVMQNPRHLVRRRGQEARLRCSPMKGHSHVYWYRQLPEEGLKFMVYLQKENIIDESGMPKERFSAEFPKEGPSILRIQQVVRGDSAAYFCASSQGLAGVYEQYFGPGTRLTVT.

CDR3 bases: TGCGCCAGCAGCTTTGGGACAGGGAGCACAGATACGCAGTATTTT. Translated: CASSFGTGSTDTQYF. J is TRBJ2-3 and V is TRBV5-1; TRBD1 matches 9 bases. The germline CDR1 and CDR2 sequences are SGHRS and YFSETQ. The V and J ends lost 2 bases and 0 bases, in that order; junction bases with no gene match: 1. The CDR3 length is 15 residues.

The gene calls are TRBV15 and TRBJ2-7; D is undetermined. From germline, CDR1 is LNHNV and CDR2 YYDKDF (reference sequence). CDR3 length equals 14 residues. Trimming cost V 3 bases and J 2 bases, with 11 bases left between them. In nucleotides, the CDR3 is TGTGCCACCAGCAGGGATACAGAACCCTACGAGCAGTACTTC. Residues: CATSRDTEPYEQYF.

V is TRBV21-1 and J is TRBJ1-1; the table assigns TRBD1, which was not confirmed against the DNA. TRBV21-1 is noted as a pseudogene. The CDR3 length is 17 residues. Written as DNA, the CDR3 is TGTGCCAGCAGCAAATGGATCGGGGACAGCTTGAACACTGAAGCTTTCTTT. This gives the protein CASSKWIGDSLNTEAFF.

V gene TRBV6-5 combines with J gene TRBJ2-1, with a possible D match to TRBD2 (5 bases). The CDR3 sequence is 16 residues long. Germline V gene data show CDR1 as MNHEY and CDR2 as SVGAGI. The V end was cut by 2 bases, the J end by 6 bases, with 17 bases between. The CDR3 DNA follows: TGTGCCAGCAGTTACGGCGGGTCTCCTAATCGCAATGAGCAGTTCTTC. Its translation: CASSYGGSPNRNEQFF.

The chain uses TRBV7-2 and TRBJ2-3; D unclear. Germline V gene lookup returns CDR1 SGHTA and CDR2 FQGNSA. With 7 bases removed from V and 0 bases from J, the gap between germline ends came to 8 bases. This CDR3 is 13 amino acids long. Here the CDR3 DNA reads TGTGCCAGCACGCAGTCAAGCACAGATACGCAGTATTTT. Its translation is CASTQSSTDTQYF.

The rearrangement links TRBV30 to TRBJ2-7; no definite D call. The CDR3 sequence is 11 residues long. CDR1 is GTSNPN, CDR2 SVGIG, per germline (reference sequence). The V and J ends lost 4 bases and 2 bases respectively, with 6 bases between them. The CDR3 DNA follows: TGTGCCTGGAACCGGGCCTACGAGCAGTACTTC. Amino acids: CAWNRAYEQYF.

The chain joins TRBV7-6 to TRBJ1-3, with D perhaps matching TRBD1 (6 bases). The germline V gene has CDR1 SGHVS and CDR2 FNYEAQ. The CDR3 is 17 residues long. V gave up 5 bases and J gave up 0 bases, with 17 bases separating them. The CDR3 DNA reads as TGTGCCAGCAGCCCGTACACAGGGATTCTCTCTGGAAACACCATATATTTT. Its translation: CASSPYTGILSGNTIYF.

This clone was counted once. V and J are TRBV27 and TRBJ2-7; 9 positions match TRBD1. The CDR3 loop spans 14 amino acids. V shed 5 bases, J shed 6 bases, and the junction held 8 bases outside the gene matches. Germline V CDR1 and CDR2: MNHEY, SMNVEV (reference sequence). CDR3 region: CASSPQGARVEQYF. The CDR3, as DNA: TGTGCCAGCAGTCCACAGGGGGCGAGGGTCGAGCAGTACTTC.

The rearrangement links TRBV30 to TRBJ1-4; D gene uncertain. Germline V CDR1 and CDR2: GTSNPN, SVGIG (reference sequence). The germline V and J ends were trimmed by 0 bases and 2 bases, with 19 bases remaining between them. CDR3 size: 18 residues. DNA for the CDR3: TGTGCCTGGAGTGTGGTACTATCCCGGCCCTCTACTAATGAAAAACTGTTTTTT. Protein: CAWSVVLSRPSTNEKLFF.

The chain couples TRBV3-1 (or the pseudogene TRBV3-2) to TRBJ2-3, with 8 bases fitting TRBD2. The J segment lost 3 bases and the V segment lost 0 bases, leaving 5 bases of the junction unmatched. The CDR3 spans 16 residues. Germline V lookup: CDR1 LGHDT, CDR2 YNNKEL (reference sequence). The CDR3 coding sequence is TGTGCCAGCAGCCAAGATCTTAGCGGGACAACAGATACGCAGTATTTT. It encodes CASSQDLSGTTDTQYF.

The chain combines TRBV4-1 with TRBJ1-5, with 9 bases that match TRBD1. The CDR3 has 16 residues. Germline V CDR1 and CDR2: MGHRA, YSYEKL. V was clipped by 3 bases and J by 7 bases; unmatched bases: 10. In nucleotides, the CDR3 is TGCGCCAGCAGCCACATCTCCGGACAGGGGTCACAGCCCCAGCATTTT. Translating it yields CASSHISGQGSQPQHF.

The chain links TRBV19 to TRBJ1-5; maybe TRBD1 (6 bases). CDR1 and CDR2 (germline): LNHDA, SQIVND (reference sequence). CDR3 length: 16 amino acids. Trimming shortened V by 11 bases and J by 5 bases, and 25 bases separated the two germline ends. The CDR3 DNA reads as TGTGCCGCTTCTGGAATCCAGGGGACACTCTATCAGCCCCAGCATTTT. Amino acids: CAASGIQGTLYQPQHF.

The J gene is TRBJ2-5, the V gene TRBV6-5; D unresolved. Germline-derived CDR1 and CDR2 are MNHEY and SVGAGI. CDR3 length: 13 amino acids. Trimming pared 6 bases from V and 7 bases from J, leaving 15 bases between. CDR3 loop: CASSKRSVGTQYF. In DNA, the CDR3 is TGTGCCAGCAGCAAGAGGAGTGTAGGGACCCAGTACTTC.

The V call is TRBV5-1, the J call TRBJ2-6, with TRBD1 matching over 8 bases. J was trimmed by 9 bases and V by 3 bases; bases with no gene match: 2. CDR1 is SGHRS and CDR2 is YFSETQ in the germline V gene. The CDR3 is 13 amino acids. This CDR3 is CASSSGQGNVLTF. CDR3 DNA: TGCGCCAGCAGCTCAGGACAGGGCAACGTCCTGACTTTC.

The chain links TRBV11-1 to TRBJ1-1; perhaps TRBD1 as D (6 bases). CDR3 length: 14 residues. CDR1 is SGHAT and CDR2 is FQDESV in the germline V gene (reference sequence). V was pared by 6 bases and J by 4 bases, with 15 bases between. CDR3 sequence reads: CASRNSRGSTEAFF. The DNA for the CDR3 is TGTGCCAGCAGAAATTCCAGGGGTAGCACTGAAGCTTTCTTT.

This clone showed up just once. The CDR3 here is CASQRQGRGLGNYGYTF. For the CDR3, the DNA is TGTGCCAGCCAAAGGCAGGGGCGCGGTTTGGGGAACTATGGCTACACCTTC. The chain combines TRBV28 with TRBJ1-2, with a tentative D call TRBD1 (6 bases). This CDR3 region has 17 residues. CDR1 is MDHEN, CDR2 SYDVKM, per germline. V was clipped by 8 bases and J by 2 bases, with 24 bases between them.